This T cell receptor (beta chain) was captured by sequencing in a study of OX40 agonist ivuxolimab in advanced cancers. Study context: Given to patients was ivuxolimab, an agonistic anti-OX40 (CD134) antibody.

TCRdb's copy holds only in-frame clones and misses some; the assay was immunoSEQ multiplex PCR. The sample yields some 67,000 clones, 85% seen once. This CDR3 has 12 residues. From germline, CDR1 is SGHAT and CDR2 FQNNGV. The V and J genes are TRBV11-2 and TRBJ2-5; D gene ambiguous. The tail of the sequence fits TRBJ2-7 better, so the J call may be wrong. The material sequenced was CD4+ or CD8+ T cells sorted from blood, taken in a trial of the OX40 agonist ivuxolimab. The receptor was derived from an adult with an advanced solid tumor such as melanoma, head and neck, liver or kidney cancer. The CDR3 loop is CASSLDIGEQYF. CDR3 bases: TGTGCCAGCAGCTTAGATATAGGCGAGCAGTACTTC.